This T cell receptor beta chain was recovered during a study of T cells after posttransplantation cyclophosphamide. Broader study findings: Tissue-infiltrating T cells from skin or gut overlapped little with blood T cells.

This CDR3 region has 18 residues. Germline V gives CDR1 SEHNR, CDR2 FQNEAQ (reference sequence). V lost 2 bases to trimming and J lost 5 bases; unmatched junction nucleotides: 16. The protocol was immunoSEQ multiplex PCR, while the TCRdb copy is restricted to in-frame clones and leaves out a portion. The table shows roughly 21,000 clones, with approximately 98% occurring only once. Of note for this clone: As yet, its antigen is unknown.

The clonotype comes from a man aged 35 to 55 in good health, CMV-negative, and a related stem cell transplant donor. This chain links TRBV7-9 with TRBJ1-1, with TRBD1 identical over 8 bases. The specimen was naive CD8+ T cells sorted from PBMCs. DNA of the CDR3: TGTGCCAGCAGCTTACCTCCGGACAGGGCTTTAGGTGGAACTGAAGCTTTCTTT. It is translated as CASSLPPDRALGGTEAFF.